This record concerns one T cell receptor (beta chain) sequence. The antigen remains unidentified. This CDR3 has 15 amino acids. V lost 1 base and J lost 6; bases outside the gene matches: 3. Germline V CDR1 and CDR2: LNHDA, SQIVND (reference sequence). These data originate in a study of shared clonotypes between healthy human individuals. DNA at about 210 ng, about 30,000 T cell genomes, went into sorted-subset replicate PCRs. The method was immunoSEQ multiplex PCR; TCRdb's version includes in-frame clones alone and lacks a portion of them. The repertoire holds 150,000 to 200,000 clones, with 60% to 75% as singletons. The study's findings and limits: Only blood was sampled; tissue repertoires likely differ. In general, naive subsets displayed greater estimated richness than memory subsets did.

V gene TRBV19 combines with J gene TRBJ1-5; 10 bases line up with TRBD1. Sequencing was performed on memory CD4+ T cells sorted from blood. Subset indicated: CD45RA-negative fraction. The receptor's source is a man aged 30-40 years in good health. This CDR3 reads CASSIAGQGIQPQHF. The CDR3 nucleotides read TGTGCCAGTAGTATAGCGGGACAGGGGATTCAGCCCCAGCATTTT.